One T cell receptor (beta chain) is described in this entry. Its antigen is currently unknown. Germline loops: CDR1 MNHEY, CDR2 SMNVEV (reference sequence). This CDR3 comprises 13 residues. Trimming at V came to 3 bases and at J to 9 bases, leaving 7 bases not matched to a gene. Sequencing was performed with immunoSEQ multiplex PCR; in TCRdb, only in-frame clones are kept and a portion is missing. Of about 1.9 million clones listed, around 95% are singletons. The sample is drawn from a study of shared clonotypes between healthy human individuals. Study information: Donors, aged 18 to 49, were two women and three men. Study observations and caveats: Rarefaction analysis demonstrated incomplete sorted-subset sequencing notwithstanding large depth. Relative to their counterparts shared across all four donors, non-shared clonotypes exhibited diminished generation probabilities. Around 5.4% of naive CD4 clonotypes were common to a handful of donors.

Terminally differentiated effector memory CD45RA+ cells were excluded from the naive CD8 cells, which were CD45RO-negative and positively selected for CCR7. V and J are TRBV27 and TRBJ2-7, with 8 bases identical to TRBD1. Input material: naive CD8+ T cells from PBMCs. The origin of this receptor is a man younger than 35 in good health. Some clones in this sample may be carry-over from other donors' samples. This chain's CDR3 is CASSLYSGQGQYF. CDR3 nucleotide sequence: TGTGCCAGCAGTTTGTATTCCGGACAGGGGCAGTACTTC.